This TCR beta chain emerged from a study of blood T cell repertoires in COVID-19. The assay was immunoSEQ multiplex PCR, and TCRdb's table has in-frame clones only and misses some. The table has 210,000 or so clones, about 83% seen once; the top ten hold roughly 2.9%. The ends lost 2 bases at V and 0 bases at J; junction bases unmatched: 6. CDR3 length: 16 residues. Germline V gene lookup returns CDR1 MNHEY and CDR2 SVGEGT. Material for sequencing was peripheral blood. This rearrangement joins TRBV6-2 or TRBV6-3 to TRBJ2-7; 8 bases are a match to TRBD2. The receptor's source is a man between 50 and 59 years old with active or convalescent COVID-19. CDR3 in DNA: TGTGCCAGCAGTTACGAGGTACGGGGGGGCTCCTACGAGCAGTACTTC. Encoded protein: CASSYEVRGGSYEQYF.